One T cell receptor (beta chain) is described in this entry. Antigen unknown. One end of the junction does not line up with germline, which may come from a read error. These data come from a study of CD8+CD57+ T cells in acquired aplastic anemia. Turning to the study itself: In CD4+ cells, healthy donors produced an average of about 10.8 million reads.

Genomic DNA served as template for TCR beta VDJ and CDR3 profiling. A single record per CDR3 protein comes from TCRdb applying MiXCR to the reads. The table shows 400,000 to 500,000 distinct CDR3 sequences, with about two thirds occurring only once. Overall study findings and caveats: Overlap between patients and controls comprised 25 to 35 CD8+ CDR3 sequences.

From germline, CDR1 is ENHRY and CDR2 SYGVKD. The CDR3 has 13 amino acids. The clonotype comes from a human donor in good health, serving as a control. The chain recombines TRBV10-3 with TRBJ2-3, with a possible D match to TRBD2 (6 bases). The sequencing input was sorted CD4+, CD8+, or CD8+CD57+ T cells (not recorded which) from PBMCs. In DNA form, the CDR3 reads TGTGCCAGCTGGAGGGTTCTTTCAGATCCGCAGTATTTT. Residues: CASWRVLSDPQYF.